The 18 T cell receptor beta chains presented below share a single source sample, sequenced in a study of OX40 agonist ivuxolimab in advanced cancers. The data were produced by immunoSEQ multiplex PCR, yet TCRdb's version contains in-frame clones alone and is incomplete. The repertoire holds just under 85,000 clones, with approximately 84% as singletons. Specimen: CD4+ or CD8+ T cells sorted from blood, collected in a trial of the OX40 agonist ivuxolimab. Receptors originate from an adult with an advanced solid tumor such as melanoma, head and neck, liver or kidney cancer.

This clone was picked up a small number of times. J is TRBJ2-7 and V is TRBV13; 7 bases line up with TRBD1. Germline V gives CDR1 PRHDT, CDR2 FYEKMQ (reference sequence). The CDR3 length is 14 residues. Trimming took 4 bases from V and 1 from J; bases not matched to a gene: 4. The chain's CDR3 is CASSSRDSSYEQYF. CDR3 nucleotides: TGTGCCAGCAGCTCACGGGACAGTTCCTACGAGCAGTACTTC.

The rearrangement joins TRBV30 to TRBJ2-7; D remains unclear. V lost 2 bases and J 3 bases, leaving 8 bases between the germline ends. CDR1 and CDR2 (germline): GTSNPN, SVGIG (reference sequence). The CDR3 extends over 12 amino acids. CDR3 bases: TGTGCCTGGAGTATGCAACGCTACGAGCAGTACTTC. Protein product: CAWSMQRYEQYF.

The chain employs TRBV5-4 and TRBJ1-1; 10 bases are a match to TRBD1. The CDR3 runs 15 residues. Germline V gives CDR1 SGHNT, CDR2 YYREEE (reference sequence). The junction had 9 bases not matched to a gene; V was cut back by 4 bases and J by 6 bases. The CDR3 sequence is CASSRVDRGSAEAFF. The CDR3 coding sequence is TGTGCCAGCAGCCGAGTGGACAGGGGGTCGGCTGAAGCTTTCTTT.

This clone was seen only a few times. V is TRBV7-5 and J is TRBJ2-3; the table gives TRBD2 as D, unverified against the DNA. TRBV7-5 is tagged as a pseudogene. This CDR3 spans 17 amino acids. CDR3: CARSRLGTSGFTDTQYF. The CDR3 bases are TGTGCCAGAAGCCGACTCGGGACTAGCGGGTTCACAGATACGCAGTATTTT.

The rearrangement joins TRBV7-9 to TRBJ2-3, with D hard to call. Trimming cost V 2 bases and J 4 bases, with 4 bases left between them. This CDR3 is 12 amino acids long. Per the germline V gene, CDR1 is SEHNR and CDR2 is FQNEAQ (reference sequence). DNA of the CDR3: TGTGCCAGCAGCTTAAATTCAGATACGCAGTATTTT. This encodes CASSLNSDTQYF. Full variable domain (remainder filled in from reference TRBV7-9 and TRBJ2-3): DTGVSQNPRHKITKRGQNVTFRCDPISEHNRLYWYRQTLGQGPEFLTYFQNEAQLEKSRLLSDRFSAERPKGSFSTLEIQRTEQGDSAMYLCASSLNSDTQYFGPGTRLTVL.

The CDR3 here is CASSRTMGGASYEQYF. CDR3 nucleotide sequence: TGCGCCAGCAGCCGAACCATGGGGGGAGCCTCTTACGAGCAGTACTTC. This sequence joins TRBV5-1 and TRBJ2-7, with D perhaps TRBD2 (6 bases). V shed 4 bases and J shed 4 bases, with 21 bases lying between them. The CDR3 consists of 16 residues. Per germline, CDR1 SGHRS and CDR2 YFSETQ.

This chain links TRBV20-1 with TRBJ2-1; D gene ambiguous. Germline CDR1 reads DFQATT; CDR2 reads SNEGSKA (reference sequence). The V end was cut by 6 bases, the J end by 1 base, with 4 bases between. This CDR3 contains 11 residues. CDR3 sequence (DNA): TGCAGTGCCCGATCCTACAATGAGCAGTTCTTC. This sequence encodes CSARSYNEQFF.

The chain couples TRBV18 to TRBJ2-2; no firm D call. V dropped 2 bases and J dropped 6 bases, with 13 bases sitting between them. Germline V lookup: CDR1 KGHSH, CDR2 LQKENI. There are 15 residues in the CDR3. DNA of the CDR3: TGTGCCAGCTCACCAGCAGGAGAGTTGCCCGGGGAGCTGTTTTTT. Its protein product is CASSPAGELPGELFF.

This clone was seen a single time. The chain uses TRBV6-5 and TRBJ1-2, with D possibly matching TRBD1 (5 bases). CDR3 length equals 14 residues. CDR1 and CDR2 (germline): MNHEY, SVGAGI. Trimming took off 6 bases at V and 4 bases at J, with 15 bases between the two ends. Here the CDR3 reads CASRGLPGPYGYTF. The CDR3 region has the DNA TGTGCCAGCAGGGGACTACCGGGGCCCTATGGCTACACCTTC.

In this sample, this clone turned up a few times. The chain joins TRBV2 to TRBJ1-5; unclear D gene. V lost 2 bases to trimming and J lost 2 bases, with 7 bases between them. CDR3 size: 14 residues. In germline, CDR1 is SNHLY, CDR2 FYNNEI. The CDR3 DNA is TGTGCCAGCAGTGAAAGGTGGGGCAATCAGCCCCAGCATTTT. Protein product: CASSERWGNQPQHF.

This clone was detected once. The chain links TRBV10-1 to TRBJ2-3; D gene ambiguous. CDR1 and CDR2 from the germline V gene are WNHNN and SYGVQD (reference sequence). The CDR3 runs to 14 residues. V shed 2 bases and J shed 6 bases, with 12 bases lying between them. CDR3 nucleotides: TGCGCCAGCAGTGAGGGGTTTGCATTTGATACGCAGTATTTT. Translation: CASSEGFAFDTQYF.

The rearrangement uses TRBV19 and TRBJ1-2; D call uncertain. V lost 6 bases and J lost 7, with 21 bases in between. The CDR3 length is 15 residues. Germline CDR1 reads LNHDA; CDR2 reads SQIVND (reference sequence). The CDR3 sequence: CASSQGGARGRGYTF. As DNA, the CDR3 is TGTGCCAGTAGCCAAGGAGGCGCTCGGGGTCGTGGCTACACCTTC. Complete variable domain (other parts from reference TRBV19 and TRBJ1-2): DGGITQSPKYLFRKEGQNVTLSCEQNLNHDAMYWYRQDPGQGLRLIYYSQIVNDFQKGDIAEGYSVSREKKESFPLTVTSAQKNPTAFYLCASSQGGARGRGYTFGSGTRLTVV.

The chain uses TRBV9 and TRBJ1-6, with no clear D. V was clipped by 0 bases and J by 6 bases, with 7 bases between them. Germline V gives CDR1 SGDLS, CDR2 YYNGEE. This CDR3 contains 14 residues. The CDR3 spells CASSVGGRNSPLHF. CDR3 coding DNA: TGTGCCAGCAGCGTAGGGGGTCGTAATTCACCCCTCCACTTT.

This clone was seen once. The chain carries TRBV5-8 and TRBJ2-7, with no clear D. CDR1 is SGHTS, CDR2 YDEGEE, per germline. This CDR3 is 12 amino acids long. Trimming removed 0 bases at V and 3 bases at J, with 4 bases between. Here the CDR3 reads CASSLVGYEQYF. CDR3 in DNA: TGTGCCAGCAGCTTGGTCGGCTACGAGCAGTACTTC.

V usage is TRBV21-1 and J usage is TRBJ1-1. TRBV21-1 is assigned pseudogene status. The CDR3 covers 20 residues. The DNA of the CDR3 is TGTGCCAGCAGCAAAGCGGCAGCCCAGATTTCCTTGTTTCTGAACACTGAAGCTTTCTTT. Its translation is CASSKAAAQISLFLNTEAFF.

The CDR3 loop is CASSVGADTQYF. The DNA of the CDR3 is TGTGCCAGCAGTGTAGGGGCGGATACGCAGTATTTT. The V call is TRBV25-1, the J call TRBJ2-3; the D gene is possibly TRBD1 (5 bases). Trimming pared 4 bases from V and 6 bases from J, leaving 8 bases between. The CDR3 spans 12 residues. Germline values: CDR1 MGHDK, CDR2 SYGVNS. The variable domain in full, with the rest retrieved from reference TRBV25-1 and TRBJ2-3, is EADIYQTPRYLVIGTGKKITLECSQTMGHDKMYWYQQDPGMELHLIHYSYGVNSTEKGDLSSESTVSRIRTEHFPLTLESARPSHTSQYLCASSVGADTQYFGPGTRLTVL.

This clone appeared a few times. The DNA for the CDR3 is TGTGCCAGCAACGAGGCCTCCTACGAGCAGTACTTC. As protein: CASNEASYEQYF. V and J are TRBV6-6 and TRBJ2-7; no clear D. Germline CDR1 reads MNHNY; CDR2 reads SVGAGI (reference sequence). V dropped 7 bases and J dropped 0 bases, with 7 bases sitting between them. The CDR3 totals 12 residues.

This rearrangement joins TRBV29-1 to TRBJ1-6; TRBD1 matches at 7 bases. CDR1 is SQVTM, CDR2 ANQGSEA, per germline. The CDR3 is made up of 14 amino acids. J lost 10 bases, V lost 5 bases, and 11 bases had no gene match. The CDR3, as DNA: TGCAGCGTTTCCTCAGACAGGGAGGGATCACCCCTCCACTTT. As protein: CSVSSDREGSPLHF.